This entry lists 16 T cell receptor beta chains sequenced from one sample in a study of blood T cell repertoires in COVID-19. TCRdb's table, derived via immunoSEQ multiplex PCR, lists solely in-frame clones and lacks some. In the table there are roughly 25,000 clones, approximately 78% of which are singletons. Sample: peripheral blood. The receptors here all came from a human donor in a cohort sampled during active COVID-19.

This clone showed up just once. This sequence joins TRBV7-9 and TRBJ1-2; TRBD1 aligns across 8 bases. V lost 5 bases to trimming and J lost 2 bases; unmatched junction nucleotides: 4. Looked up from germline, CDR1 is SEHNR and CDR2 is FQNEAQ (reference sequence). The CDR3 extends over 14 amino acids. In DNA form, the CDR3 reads TGTGCCAGCAGCCAGGGACAGGAAAACTATGGCTACACCTTC. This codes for CASSQGQENYGYTF.

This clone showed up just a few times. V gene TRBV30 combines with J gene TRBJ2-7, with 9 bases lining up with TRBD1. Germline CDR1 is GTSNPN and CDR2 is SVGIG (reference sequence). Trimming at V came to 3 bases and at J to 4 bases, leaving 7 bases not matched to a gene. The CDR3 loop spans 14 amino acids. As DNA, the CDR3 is TGTGCCTGGAGGCCCGCAGGGACAGGGTACGAGCAGTACTTC. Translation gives CAWRPAGTGYEQYF.

CDR3 residues: CASSGSGQSPSSYNSPLHF. CDR3 in DNA: TGTGCCAGCAGTGGATCGGGACAGTCCCCGAGCTCCTATAATTCACCCCTCCACTTT. J is TRBJ1-6 and V is TRBV6-6; 7 nucleotides agree with TRBD1. The V segment lost 5 bases and the J segment 0 bases; nucleotides outside the gene matches: 13. Germline values: CDR1 MNHNY, CDR2 SVGAGI (reference sequence). This CDR3 region has 19 residues.

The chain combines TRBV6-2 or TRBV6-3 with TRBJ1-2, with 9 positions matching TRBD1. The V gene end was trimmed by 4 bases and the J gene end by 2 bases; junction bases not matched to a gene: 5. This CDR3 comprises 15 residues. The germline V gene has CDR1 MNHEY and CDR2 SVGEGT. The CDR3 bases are TGTGCCAGCAGTTTCCGGACAGGGGCCAACTATGGCTACACCTTC. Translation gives CASSFRTGANYGYTF.

This CDR3 is CASSLAGDTDTQYF. Written as DNA, the CDR3 is TGTGCCAGCAGCCTAGCGGGGGACACAGATACGCAGTATTTT. The chain recombines TRBV6-4 with TRBJ2-3; 10 nucleotides agree with TRBD2. The V segment lost 6 bases and the J segment 2 bases; nucleotides outside the gene matches: 2. Per the germline V gene, CDR1 is MRHNA and CDR2 is SNTAGT. This CDR3 spans 14 amino acids.

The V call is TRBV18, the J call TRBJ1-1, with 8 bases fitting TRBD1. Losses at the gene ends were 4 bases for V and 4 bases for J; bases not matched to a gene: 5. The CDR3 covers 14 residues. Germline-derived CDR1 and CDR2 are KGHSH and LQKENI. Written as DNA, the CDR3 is TGTGCCAGCTCACAAGACAGGGGTAGCACTGAAGCTTTCTTT. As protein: CASSQDRGSTEAFF.

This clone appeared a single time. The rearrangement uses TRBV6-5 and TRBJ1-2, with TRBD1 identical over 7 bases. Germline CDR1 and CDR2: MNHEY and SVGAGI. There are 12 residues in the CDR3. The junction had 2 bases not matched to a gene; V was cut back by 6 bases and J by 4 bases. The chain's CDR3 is CASRWDSYGYTF. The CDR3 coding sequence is TGTGCCAGCAGGTGGGACAGCTATGGCTACACCTTC.

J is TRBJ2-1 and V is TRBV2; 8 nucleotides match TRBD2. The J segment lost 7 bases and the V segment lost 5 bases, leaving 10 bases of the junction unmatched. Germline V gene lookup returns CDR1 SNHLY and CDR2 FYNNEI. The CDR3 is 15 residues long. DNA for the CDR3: TGTGCCAGCAGTAGGATAGCGGGGACTAGGAATGAGCAGTTCTTC. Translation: CASSRIAGTRNEQFF.

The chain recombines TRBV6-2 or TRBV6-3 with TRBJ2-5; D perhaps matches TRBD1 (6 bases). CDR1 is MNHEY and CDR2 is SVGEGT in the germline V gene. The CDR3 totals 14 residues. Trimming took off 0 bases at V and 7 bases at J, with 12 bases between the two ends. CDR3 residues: CASSYSEEGGTQYF. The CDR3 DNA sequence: TGTGCCAGCAGTTACTCGGAGGAAGGGGGGACCCAGTACTTC.

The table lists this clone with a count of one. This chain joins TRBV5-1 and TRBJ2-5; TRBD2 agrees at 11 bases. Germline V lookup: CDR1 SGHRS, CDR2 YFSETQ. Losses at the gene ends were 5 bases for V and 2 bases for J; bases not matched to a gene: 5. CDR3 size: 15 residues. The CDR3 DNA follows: TGCGCCAGCAGGGATGGGACTAGCGGTCAAGAGACCCAGTACTTC. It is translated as CASRDGTSGQETQYF. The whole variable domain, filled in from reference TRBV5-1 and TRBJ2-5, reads KAGVTQTPRYLIKTRGQQVTLSCSPISGHRSVSWYQQTPGQGLQFLFEYFSETQRNKGNFPGRFSGRQFSNSRSEMNVSTLELGDSALYLCASRDGTSGQETQYFGPGTRLLVL.

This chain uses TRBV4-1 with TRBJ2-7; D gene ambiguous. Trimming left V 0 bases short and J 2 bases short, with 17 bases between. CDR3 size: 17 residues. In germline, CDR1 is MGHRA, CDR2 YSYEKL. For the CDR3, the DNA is TGCGCCAGCAGCCAAGAACAGCTACCGAAACGACCCTACGAGCAGTACTTC. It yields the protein CASSQEQLPKRPYEQYF.

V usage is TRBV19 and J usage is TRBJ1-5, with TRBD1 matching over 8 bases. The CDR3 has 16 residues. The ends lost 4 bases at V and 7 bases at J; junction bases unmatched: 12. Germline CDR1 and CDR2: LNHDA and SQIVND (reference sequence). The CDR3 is CASSTRRQGYGQPQHF. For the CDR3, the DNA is TGTGCCAGTAGTACCAGACGACAGGGGTACGGGCAGCCCCAGCATTTT.

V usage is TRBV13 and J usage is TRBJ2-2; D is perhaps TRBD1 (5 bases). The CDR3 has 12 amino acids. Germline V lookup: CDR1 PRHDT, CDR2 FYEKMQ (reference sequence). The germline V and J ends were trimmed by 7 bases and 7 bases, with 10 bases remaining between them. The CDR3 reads CASTERGGELFF. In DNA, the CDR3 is TGTGCCAGCACCGAAAGGGGCGGGGAGCTGTTTTTT. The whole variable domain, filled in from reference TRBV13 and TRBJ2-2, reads AAGVIQSPRHLIKEKRETATLKCYPIPRHDTVYWYQQGPGQDPQFLISFYEKMQSDKGSIPDRFSAQQFSDYHSELNMSSLELGDSALYFCASTERGGELFFGEGSRLTVL.

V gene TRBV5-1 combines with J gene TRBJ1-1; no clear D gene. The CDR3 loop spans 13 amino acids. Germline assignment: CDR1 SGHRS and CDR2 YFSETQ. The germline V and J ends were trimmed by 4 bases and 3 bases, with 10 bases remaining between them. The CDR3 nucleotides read TGCGCCAGCAGCCCCCGAGGAGACACTGAAGCTTTCTTT. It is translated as CASSPRGDTEAFF. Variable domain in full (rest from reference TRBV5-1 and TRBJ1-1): KAGVTQTPRYLIKTRGQQVTLSCSPISGHRSVSWYQQTPGQGLQFLFEYFSETQRNKGNFPGRFSGRQFSNSRSEMNVSTLELGDSALYLCASSPRGDTEAFFGQGTRLTVV.

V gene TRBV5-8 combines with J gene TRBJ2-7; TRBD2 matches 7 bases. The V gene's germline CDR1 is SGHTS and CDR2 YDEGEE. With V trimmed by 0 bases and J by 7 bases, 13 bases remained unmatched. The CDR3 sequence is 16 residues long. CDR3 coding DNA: TGTGCCAGCAGCTTGGGCCGGATAGCGGGCAGAGGGGAGCAGTACTTC. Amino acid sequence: CASSLGRIAGRGEQYF. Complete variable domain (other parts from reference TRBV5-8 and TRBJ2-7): EAGVTQSPTHLIKTRGQQATLRCSPISGHTSVYWYQQALGLGLQFLLWYDEGEERNRGNFPPRFSGRQFPNYSSELNVNALELEDSALYLCASSLGRIAGRGEQYFGPGTRLTVT.

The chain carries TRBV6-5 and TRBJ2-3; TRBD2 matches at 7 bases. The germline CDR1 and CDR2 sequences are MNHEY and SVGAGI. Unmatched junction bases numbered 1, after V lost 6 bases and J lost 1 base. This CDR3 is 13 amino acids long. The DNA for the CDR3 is TGTGCCAGCAGGGCGGGGGGCACAGATACGCAGTATTTT. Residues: CASRAGGTDTQYF.